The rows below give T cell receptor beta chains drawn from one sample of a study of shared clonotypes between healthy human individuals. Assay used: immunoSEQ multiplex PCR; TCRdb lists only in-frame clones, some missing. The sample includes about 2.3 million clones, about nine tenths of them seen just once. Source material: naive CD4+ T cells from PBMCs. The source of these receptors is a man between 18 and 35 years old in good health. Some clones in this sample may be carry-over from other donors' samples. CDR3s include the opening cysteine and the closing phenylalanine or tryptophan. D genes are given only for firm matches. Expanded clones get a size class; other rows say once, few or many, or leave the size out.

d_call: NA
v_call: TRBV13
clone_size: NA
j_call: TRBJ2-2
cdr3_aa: CASSSRALNTGELFF
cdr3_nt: TGTGCCAGCAGCTCGAGGGCCCTAAACACCGGGGAGCTGTTTTTT

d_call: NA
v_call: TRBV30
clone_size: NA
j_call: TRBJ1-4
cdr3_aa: CAWNGSPNEKLFF
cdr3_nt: TGTGCCTGGAATGGCAGCCCTAATGAAAAACTGTTTTTT

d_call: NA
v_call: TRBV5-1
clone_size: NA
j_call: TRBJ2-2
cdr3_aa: CASSLLGDVAGELFF
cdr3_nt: TGCGCCAGCAGCTTGTTGGGGGATGTCGCCGGGGAGCTGTTTTTT

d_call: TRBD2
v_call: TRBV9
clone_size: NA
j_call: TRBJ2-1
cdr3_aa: CASSPQTSGFSSYNEQFF
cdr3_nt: TGTGCCAGCAGCCCTCAGACTAGCGGGTTCTCCTCCTACAATGAGCAGTTCTTC

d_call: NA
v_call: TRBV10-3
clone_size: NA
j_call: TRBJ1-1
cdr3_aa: CAITPGQGESWAFF
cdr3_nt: TGTGCCATCACACCGGGGCAAGGGGAATCTTGGGCTTTCTTT

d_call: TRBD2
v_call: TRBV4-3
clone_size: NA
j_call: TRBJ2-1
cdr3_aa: CASSQRGLAGGEQFF
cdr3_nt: TGCGCCAGCAGCCAAAGGGGACTAGCGGGAGGTGAGCAGTTCTTC

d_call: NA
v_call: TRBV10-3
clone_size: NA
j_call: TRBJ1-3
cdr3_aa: CAIRARTGEGTIYF
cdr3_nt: TGTGCCATCAGAGCTCGGACGGGAGAGGGGACCATATATTTT

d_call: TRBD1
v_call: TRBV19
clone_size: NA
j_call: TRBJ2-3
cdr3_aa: CASSIGAGGATDTQYF
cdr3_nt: TGTGCCAGTAGTATAGGGGCAGGGGGCGCGACAGATACGCAGTATTTT

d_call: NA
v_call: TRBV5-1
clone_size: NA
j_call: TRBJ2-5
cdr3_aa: CASSLAASTQETQYF
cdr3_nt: TGCGCCAGCAGCTTGGCGGCTAGCACCCAAGAGACCCAGTACTTC

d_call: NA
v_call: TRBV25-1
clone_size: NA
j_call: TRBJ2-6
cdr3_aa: CASSEFPRGPGANVLTF
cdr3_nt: TGTGCCAGCAGTGAATTTCCTCGGGGGCCGGGGGCCAACGTCCTGACTTTC

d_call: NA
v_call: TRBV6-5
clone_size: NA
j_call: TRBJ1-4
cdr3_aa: CASRLTATNEKLFF
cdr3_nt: TGTGCCAGCAGGCTTACGGCAACTAATGAAAAACTGTTTTTT

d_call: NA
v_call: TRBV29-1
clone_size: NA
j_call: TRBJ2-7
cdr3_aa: CSVLSRQAAYEQYF
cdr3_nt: TGCAGCGTCCTTTCCCGACAGGCCGCCTACGAGCAGTACTTC

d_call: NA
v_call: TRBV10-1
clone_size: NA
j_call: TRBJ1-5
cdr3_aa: CASSEVLGPTPQHF
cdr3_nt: TGCGCCAGCAGTGAGGTTCTAGGCCCCACACCCCAGCATTTT

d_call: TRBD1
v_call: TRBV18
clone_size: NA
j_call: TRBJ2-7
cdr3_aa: CASSAPGQGLFEQYF
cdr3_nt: TGTGCCAGCTCAGCTCCGGGACAGGGGTTGTTCGAGCAGTACTTC

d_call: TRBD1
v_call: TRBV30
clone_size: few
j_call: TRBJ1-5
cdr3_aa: CAWSVQGGQPQHF
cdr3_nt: TGTGCCTGGAGTGTACAGGGGGGTCAGCCCCAGCATTTT

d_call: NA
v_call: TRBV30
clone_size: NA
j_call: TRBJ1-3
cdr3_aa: CAWKDDGNTIYF
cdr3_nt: TGTGCCTGGAAGGACGACGGAAACACCATATATTTT

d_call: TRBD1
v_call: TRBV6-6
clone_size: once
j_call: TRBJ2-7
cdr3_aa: CASRLGTGNHEQYF
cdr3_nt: TGTGCCAGCAGGTTAGGGACAGGGAACCACGAGCAGTACTTC

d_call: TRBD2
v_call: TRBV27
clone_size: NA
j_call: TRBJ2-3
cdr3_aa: CASSSLPGLASDTQYF
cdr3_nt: TGTGCCAGCAGTTCATTACCGGGACTAGCATCAGATACGCAGTATTTT

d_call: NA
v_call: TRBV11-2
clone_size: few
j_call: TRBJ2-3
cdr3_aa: CASSLTDTQYF
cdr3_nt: TGTGCCAGCAGCCTTACAGATACGCAGTATTTT

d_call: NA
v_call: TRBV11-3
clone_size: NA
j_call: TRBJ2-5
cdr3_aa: CASSPGRTVAGETQYF
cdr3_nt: TGTGCCAGCAGCCCCGGACGTACAGTGGCAGGGGAGACCCAGTACTTC

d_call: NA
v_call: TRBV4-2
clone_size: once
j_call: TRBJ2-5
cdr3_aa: CASSQGGFGRQETQYF
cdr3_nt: TGTGCCAGCAGCCAAGGGGGATTCGGCAGGCAAGAGACCCAGTACTTC

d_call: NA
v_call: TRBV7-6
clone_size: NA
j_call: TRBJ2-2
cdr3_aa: CASSFEPSLTGELFF
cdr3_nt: TGTGCCAGCAGCTTCGAGCCTAGTCTCACCGGGGAGCTGTTTTTT

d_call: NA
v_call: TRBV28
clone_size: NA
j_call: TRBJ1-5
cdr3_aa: CASSLDSGARPQHF
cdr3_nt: TGTGCCAGCAGTTTAGATTCCGGGGCGCGGCCCCAGCATTTT

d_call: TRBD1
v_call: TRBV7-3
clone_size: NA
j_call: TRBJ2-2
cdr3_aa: CASSLTRPGQGYTGELFF
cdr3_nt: TGTGCCAGCAGCTTAACACGACCGGGACAGGGATACACCGGGGAGCTGTTTTTT

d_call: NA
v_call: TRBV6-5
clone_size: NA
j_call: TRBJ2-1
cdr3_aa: CASSYSSHSLGSEQFF
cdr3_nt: TGTGCCAGCAGTTACTCGTCCCATTCGCTCGGATCCGAGCAGTTCTTC

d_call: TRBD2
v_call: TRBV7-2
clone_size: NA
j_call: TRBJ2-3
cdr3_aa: CASSLDQAGVSDTQYF
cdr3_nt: TGTGCCAGCAGCTTAGACCAAGCGGGAGTATCAGATACGCAGTATTTT

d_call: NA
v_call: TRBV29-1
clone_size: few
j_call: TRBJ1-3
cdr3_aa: CSGGSGNTIYF
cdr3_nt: TGCAGCGGGGGCTCTGGAAACACCATATATTTT